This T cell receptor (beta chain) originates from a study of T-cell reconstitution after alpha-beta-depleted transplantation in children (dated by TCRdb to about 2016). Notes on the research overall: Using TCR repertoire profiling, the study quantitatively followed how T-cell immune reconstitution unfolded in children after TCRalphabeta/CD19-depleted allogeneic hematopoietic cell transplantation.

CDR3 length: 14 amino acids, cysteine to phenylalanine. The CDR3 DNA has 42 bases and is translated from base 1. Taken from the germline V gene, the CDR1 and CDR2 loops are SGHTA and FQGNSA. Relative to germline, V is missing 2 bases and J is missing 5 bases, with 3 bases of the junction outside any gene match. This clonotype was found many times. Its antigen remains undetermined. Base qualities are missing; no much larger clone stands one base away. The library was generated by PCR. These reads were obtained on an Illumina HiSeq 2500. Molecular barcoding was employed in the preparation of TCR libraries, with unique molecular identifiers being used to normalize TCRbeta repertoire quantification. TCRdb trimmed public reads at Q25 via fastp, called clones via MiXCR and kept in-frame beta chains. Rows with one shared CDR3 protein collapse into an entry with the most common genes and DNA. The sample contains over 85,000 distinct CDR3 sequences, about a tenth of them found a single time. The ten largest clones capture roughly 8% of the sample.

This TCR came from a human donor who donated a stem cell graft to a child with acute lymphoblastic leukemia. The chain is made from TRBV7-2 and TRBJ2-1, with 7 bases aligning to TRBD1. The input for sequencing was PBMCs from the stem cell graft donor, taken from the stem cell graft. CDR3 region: CASSLLGTDNEQFF. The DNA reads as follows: TGTGCCAGCAGCTTACTGGGGACAGACAATGAGCAGTTCTTC.